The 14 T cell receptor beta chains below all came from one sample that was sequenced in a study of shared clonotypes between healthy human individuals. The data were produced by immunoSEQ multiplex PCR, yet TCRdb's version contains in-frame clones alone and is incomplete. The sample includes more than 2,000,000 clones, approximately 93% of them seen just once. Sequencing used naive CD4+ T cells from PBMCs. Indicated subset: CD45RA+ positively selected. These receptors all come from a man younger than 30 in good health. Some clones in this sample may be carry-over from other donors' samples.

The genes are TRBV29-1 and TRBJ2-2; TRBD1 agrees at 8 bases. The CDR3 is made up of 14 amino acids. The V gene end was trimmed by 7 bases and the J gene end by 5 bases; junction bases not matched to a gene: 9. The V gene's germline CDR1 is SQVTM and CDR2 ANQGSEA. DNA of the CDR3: TGCAGCGCTGGGACAGGACAACTAACCGGGGAGCTGTTTTTT. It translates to CSAGTGQLTGELFF.

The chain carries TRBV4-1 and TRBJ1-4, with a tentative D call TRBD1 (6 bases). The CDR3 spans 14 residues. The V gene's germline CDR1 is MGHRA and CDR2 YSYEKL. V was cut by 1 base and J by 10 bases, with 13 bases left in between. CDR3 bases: TGCGCCAGCAGCCAAGGTCTACAGGGTGTAAAACTGTTTTTT. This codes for CASSQGLQGVKLFF.

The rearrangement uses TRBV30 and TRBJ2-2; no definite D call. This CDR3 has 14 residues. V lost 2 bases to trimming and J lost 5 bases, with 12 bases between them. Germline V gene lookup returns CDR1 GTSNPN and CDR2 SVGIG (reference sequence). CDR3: CAWSFSKRTGELFF. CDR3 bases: TGTGCCTGGAGTTTTTCAAAGCGTACCGGGGAGCTGTTTTTT.

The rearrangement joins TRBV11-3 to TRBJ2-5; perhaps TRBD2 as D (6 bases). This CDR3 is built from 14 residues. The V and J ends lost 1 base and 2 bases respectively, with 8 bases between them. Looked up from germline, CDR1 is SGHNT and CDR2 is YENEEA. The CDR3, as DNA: TGTGCCAGCAGCTTAGTCGGGGGACAAGAGACCCAGTACTTC. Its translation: CASSLVGGQETQYF.

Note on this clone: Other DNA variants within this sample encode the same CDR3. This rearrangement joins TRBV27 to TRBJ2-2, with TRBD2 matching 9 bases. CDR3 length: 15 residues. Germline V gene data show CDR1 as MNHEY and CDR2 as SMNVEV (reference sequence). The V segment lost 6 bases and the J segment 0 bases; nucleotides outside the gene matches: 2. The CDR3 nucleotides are TGTGCCAGCAGGTTAGCGGGGGCGAACACCGGGGAGCTGTTTTTT. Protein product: CASRLAGANTGELFF.

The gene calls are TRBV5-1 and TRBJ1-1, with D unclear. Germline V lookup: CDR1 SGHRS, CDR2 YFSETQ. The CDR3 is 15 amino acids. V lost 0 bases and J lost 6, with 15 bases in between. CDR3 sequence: CASSLVAEAWAEAFF. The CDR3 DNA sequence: TGCGCCAGCAGCTTGGTCGCAGAGGCCTGGGCTGAAGCTTTCTTT. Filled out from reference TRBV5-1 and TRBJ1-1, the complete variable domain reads KAGVTQTPRYLIKTRGQQVTLSCSPISGHRSVSWYQQTPGQGLQFLFEYFSETQRNKGNFPGRFSGRQFSNSRSEMNVSTLELGDSALYLCASSLVAEAWAEAFFGQGTRLTVV.

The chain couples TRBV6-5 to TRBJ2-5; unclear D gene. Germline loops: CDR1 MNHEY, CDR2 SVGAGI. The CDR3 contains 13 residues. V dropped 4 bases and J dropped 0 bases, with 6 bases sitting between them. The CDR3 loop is CASSSTNQETQYF. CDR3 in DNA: TGTGCCAGCAGTTCAACAAACCAAGAGACCCAGTACTTC.

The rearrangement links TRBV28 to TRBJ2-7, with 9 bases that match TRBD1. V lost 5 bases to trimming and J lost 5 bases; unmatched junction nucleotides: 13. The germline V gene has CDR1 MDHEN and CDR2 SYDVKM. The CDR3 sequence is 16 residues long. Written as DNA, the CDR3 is TGTGCCAGCAGTCGCTCTCCGGGACAGGGTTTCCACGAGCAGTACTTC. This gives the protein CASSRSPGQGFHEQYF.

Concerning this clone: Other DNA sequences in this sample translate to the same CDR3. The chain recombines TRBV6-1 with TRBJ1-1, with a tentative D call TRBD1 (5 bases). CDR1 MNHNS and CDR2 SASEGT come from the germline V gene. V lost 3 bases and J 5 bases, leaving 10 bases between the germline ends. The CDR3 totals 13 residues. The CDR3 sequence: CASSDRGGTEAFF. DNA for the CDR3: TGTGCCAGCAGTGACCGGGGGGGAACTGAAGCTTTCTTT.

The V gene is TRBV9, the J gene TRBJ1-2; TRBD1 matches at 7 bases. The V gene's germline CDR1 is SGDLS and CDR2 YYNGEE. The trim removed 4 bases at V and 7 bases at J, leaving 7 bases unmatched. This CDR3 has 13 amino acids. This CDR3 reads CASSRSDRVGYTF. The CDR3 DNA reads TGTGCCAGCAGCCGATCTGACAGGGTTGGCTACACCTTC.

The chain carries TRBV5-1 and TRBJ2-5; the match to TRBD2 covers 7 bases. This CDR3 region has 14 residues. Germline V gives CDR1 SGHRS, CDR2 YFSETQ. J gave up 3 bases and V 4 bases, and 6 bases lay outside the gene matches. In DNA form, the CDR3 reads TGCGCCAGCAGCACAACGGCGGGGGAAGAGACCCAGTACTTC. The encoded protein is CASSTTAGEETQYF. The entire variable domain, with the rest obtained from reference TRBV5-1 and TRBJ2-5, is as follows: KAGVTQTPRYLIKTRGQQVTLSCSPISGHRSVSWYQQTPGQGLQFLFEYFSETQRNKGNFPGRFSGRQFSNSRSEMNVSTLELGDSALYLCASSTTAGEETQYFGPGTRLLVL.

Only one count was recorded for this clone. For the CDR3, the DNA is TGTGCCAGCTCACCGTTGGGACTCGGAGAGCAGTACTTC. It yields the protein CASSPLGLGEQYF. The chain combines TRBV18 with TRBJ2-7, with D possibly TRBD2 on 6 matching bases. The germline V gene encodes CDR1 KGHSH and CDR2 LQKENI. V was cut by 3 bases and J by 7 bases, with 13 bases left in between. The CDR3 spans 13 residues. The full variable domain, rest sourced from reference TRBV18 and TRBJ2-7, is NAGVMQNPRHLVRRRGQEARLRCSPMKGHSHVYWYRQLPEEGLKFMVYLQKENIIDESGMPKERFSAEFPKEGPSILRIQQVVRGDSAAYFCASSPLGLGEQYFGPGTRLTVT.

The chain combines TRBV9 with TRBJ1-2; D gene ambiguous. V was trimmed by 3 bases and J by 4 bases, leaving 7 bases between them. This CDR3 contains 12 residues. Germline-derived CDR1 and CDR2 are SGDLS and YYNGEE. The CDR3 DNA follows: TGTGCCAGCAGCGCGACCTCCTATGGCTACACCTTC. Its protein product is CASSATSYGYTF.

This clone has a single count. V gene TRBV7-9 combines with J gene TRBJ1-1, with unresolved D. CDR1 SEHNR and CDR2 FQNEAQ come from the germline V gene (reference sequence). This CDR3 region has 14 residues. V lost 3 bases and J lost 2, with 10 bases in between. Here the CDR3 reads CASSLPHLNTEAFF. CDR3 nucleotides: TGTGCCAGCAGCTTGCCCCATCTTAACACTGAAGCTTTCTTT.